This T cell receptor (beta chain) was obtained from a study of blood T cell repertoires in COVID-19 (dated by TCRdb to about 2020). About the investigation overall: Samples covering the acute and convalescent phases of COVID-19 were provided by collaborators in the United States, Italy and Spain. The repertoires were released in a freely available public database intended as a resource for research on the immune response to SARS-CoV-2. Samples came from the ongoing ImmuneRACE study (first 160 participants) plus 1,254 subjects from 6 global collaborators. Subjects who had been exposed to COVID-19, were actively infected with it, or had recovered from it provided the deeply sampled blood TCRbeta repertoires that made up the dataset. Where available, HLA class I and class II types were obtained from metadata supplied by the sample provider rather than from assay-based typing. The sample metadata nearly always contained a de-identified subject ID, COVID-19 status, age in years and sex. The prospective study material was composed of cDNA or gDNA derived from T cells, B-cell-depleted T cells, or PBMCs. Study-wide conclusions, independent of this receptor: The amount of clinical and demographic metadata varied by source and participant and was provided uncurated.

Of note for this clone: The antigen it recognizes is unknown. Per-nucleotide qualities are absent, and no much larger clonotype sits a single base away.

Participants in the prospective study were aged 18 to 89 years, lived in over 20 United States geographic areas, and enrolled through a virtual design. In the prospective study, cohorts were assigned on the basis of participant-reported clinical history obtained from a screening survey and a study questionnaire. Each participant in the prospective study had whole blood, serum and a nasopharyngeal or oropharyngeal swab collected by mobile phlebotomists. Participants in the prospective study had the option to provide additional blood draws and questionnaires over a roughly two-month period. Before DNA extraction, prospective study blood samples were shipped either frozen or at room temperature. TCRbeta CDR3 regions were amplified from genomic DNA by means of the immunoSEQ Assay, a bias-controlled multiplex PCR. The original methods were these. The number of nucleated cells in each sample was estimated by amplification of reference gene primers within the assay. Sequence reads were collapsed and filtered to measure the absolute abundance of every unique TCRbeta CDR3 rearrangement. For each sample, productive Simpson clonality was calculated as the square root of Simpson's diversity index across productive rearrangements. As stored in TCRdb, this immuneACCESS dataset retains in-frame rearrangements with V and J assigned. A fraction of the clones does not appear; measured against another copy, unresolved V genes explain less than half of the discrepancy, and the remainder lacks a known reason. V and J calls and clone size are those listed in that table; D and trimming were worked out from the DNA. The sample has about 200,000 clones on record, over 75% of them singletons. The top ten clones comprise less than 8% of the sample.

V is clipped by 3 bases and J by 4 bases, and the sequence between their germline boundaries is 16 bases long. Taken from cysteine to phenylalanine, the CDR3 has 15 residues. The DNA shown is the 45-base CDR3, in frame from base 1. The germline V gene (reference sequence) yields GTSNPN for CDR1 and SVGIG for CDR2. The receptor chain draws on TRBV30 and TRBJ1-5; a weak D assignment points to TRBD1 (6 bases agree). The TCR sequence derives from a woman in her thirties or forties with acute COVID-19. The sequenced material came from PBMCs or T cells enriched from blood (not recorded which). The CDR3 amino acid sequence is: CAWRGRDIGNQPQHF. The nucleotides read TGTGCCTGGAGGGGCCGGGACATCGGTAATCAGCCCCAGCATTTT.